This T cell receptor beta chain derives from a study of human T cells and chemical hapten exposure. Findings and caveats of the study: Counts of TCRs above 1 in 1000 frequency stayed unchanged with DPC sensitization. There were significantly more large CDR3 similarity clusters among expanded TCRs than among controls. Donors had alopecia, so their immune response may differ from healthy people's. Patch test scores rose with PT1 expanded TCR counts, a positive correlation.

Time point in this sample: pre-sensitization, week 0. As for treatment: therapeutic diphenylcyclopropenone sensitization with weekly scalp DPC. TCRdb itself ran the RACE reads through MiXCR, one entry per CDR3 protein. In the table there are 300,000 to 450,000 distinct CDR3 sequences, approximately 5.1% of which are singletons. This clonotype has at least ten counts. Its antigen is unidentified. The receptor's source is a woman aged 50 to 60 with alopecia areata. Some clones in this sample may be carry-over from other donors' samples. Sequenced material: whole blood, taken in connection with sensitization to the hapten diphenylcyclopropenone (DPC).

The CDR3 loop reads CASSLNGVGEQFF. The CDR3 DNA reads as TGTGCCAGCAGTTTAAATGGGGTGGGGGAGCAGTTCTTC. The chain joins TRBV12-3 or TRBV12-4 to TRBJ2-1; D is ambiguous. CDR3 length equals 13 residues. The V end was cut by 2 bases, the J end by 10 bases, with 12 bases between.